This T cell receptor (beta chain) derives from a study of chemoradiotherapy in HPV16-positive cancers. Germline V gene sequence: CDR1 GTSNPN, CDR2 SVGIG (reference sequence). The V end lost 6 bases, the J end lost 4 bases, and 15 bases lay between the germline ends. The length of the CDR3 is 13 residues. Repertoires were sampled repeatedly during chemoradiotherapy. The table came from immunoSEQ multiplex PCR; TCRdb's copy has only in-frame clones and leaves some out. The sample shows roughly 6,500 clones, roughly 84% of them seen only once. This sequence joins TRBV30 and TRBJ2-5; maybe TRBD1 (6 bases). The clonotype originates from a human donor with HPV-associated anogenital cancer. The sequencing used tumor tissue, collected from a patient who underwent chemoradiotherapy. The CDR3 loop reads CACSTGYRETQYF. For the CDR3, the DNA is TGTGCCTGTAGCACAGGGTACCGAGAGACCCAGTACTTC.